The sequence of this T cell receptor beta chain was determined in a study of monozygotic twins with cystic fibrosis. Overall study findings and caveats: Unrelated CF individuals shared fewer identical clonotypes than monozygotic CF twins. J usage was most co-twin-similar in 8 of 16 pairs, V in 13. No link emerged between shared CDR3 counts and age, concordance or severity. Clonality was generally low (median roughly 0.009), higher in the most severe patients.

Assay: immunoSEQ multiplex PCR; the TCRdb copy retains only in-frame clones and omits some. This repertoire shows 30,000 to 35,000 clones, approximately 65% found once; its top ten account for approximately 0.79%. Turning to this clone: As yet, its antigen is unknown.

Germline values: CDR1 SGHNT, CDR2 YENEEA. V was shortened by 1 base and J by 6 bases, with 11 bases between the two germline ends. This CDR3 region has 14 residues. This chain links TRBV11-3 with TRBJ2-3; D is undetermined. Input material: blood. The receptor's source is a girl aged 5 to 17 with cystic fibrosis. CDR3 region: CASSLGGLIDTQYF. Written as DNA, the CDR3 is TGTGCCAGCAGCTTAGGAGGTTTAATTGATACGCAGTATTTT.